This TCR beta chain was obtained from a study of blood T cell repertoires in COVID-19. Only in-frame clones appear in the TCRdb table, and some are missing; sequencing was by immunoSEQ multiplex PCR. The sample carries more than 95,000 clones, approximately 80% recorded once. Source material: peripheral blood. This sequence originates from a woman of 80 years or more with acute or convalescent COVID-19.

Here the CDR3 reads CAINGQGGYTEAFF. DNA of the CDR3: TGTGCCATCAACGGGCAGGGAGGGTACACTGAAGCTTTCTTT. The chain joins TRBV10-3 to TRBJ1-1, with TRBD1 as a possible D gene (5 bases). V gave up 7 bases and J gave up 3 bases, with 15 bases separating them. Germline-derived CDR1 and CDR2 are ENHRY and SYGVKD. The CDR3 covers 14 residues.